The clone carrying this TCR beta chain was detected a few times. Trimming pared 7 bases from V and 4 bases from J, leaving 12 bases between. The CDR3 totals 13 residues. The data belong to a study of T cells after yellow fever vaccination. TCRdb re-called the 5' RACE reads through MiXCR, storing one row per CDR3 protein. The profile shows hundreds of thousands of distinct CDR3 sequences, approximately 13% of them singletons. The rearrangement joins TRBV12-3 or TRBV12-4 to TRBJ2-3, with D possibly being TRBD2 (6 bases). The sample in question was PBMCs, obtained on the day of the yellow fever booster vaccination. The origin of this receptor is a man aged 25-45 years who received the YFV17D yellow fever vaccine. CDR3 coding DNA: TGTGCCAGCAATGGGGGGTCGGCAGATACGCAGTATTTT. Protein product: CASNGGSADTQYF.